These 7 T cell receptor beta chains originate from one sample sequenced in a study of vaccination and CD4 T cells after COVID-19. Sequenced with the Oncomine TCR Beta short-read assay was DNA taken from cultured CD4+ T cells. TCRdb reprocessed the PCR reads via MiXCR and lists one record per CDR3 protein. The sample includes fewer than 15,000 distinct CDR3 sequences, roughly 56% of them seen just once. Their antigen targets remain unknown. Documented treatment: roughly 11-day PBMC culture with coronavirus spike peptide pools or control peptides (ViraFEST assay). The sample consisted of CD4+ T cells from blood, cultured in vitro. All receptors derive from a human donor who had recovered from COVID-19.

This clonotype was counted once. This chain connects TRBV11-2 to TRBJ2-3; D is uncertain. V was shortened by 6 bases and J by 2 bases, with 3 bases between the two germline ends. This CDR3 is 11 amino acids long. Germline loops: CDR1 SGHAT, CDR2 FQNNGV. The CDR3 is CASRITDTQYF. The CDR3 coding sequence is TGTGCCAGCAGAATCACAGATACGCAGTATTTT.

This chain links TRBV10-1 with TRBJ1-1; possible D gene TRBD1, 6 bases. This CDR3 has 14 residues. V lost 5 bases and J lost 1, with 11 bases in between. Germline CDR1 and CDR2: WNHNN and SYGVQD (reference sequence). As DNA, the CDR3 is TGCGCCAGCAGTAACAGGGCTCCGAACACTGAAGCTTTCTTT. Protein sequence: CASSNRAPNTEAFF.

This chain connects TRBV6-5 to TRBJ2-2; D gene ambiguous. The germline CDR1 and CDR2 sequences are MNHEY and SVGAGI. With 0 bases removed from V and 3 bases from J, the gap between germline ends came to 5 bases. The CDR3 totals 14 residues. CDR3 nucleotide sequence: TGTGCCAGCAGTTACTCGGTCTACACCGGGGAGCTGTTTTTT. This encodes CASSYSVYTGELFF.

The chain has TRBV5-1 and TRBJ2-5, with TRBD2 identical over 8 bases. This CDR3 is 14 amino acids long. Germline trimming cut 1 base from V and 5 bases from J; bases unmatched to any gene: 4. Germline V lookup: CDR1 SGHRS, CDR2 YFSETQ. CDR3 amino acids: CASSLREGGETQYF. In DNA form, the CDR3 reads TGCGCCAGCAGCTTGCGGGAGGGCGGGGAGACCCAGTACTTC.

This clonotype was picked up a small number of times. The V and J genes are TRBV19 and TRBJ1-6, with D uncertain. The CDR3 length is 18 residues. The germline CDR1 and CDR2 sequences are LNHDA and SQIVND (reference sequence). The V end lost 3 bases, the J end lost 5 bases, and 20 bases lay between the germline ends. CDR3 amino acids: CASSISSPAGRDNSPLHF. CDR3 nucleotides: TGTGCCAGTAGTATCTCTTCCCCGGCAGGACGGGATAATTCACCCCTCCACTTT.

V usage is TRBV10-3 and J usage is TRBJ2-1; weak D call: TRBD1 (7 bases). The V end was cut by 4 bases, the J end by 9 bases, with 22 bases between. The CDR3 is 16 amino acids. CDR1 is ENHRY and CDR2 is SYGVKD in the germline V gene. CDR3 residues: CAISGQGGRRTGEQFF. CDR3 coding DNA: TGTGCCATCAGTGGGCAGGGGGGAAGGAGGACCGGTGAGCAGTTCTTC.

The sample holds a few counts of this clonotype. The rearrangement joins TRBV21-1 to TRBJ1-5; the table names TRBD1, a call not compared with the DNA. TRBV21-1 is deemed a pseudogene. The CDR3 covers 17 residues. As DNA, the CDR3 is TGTGCCAGCAGAATTGAATTGGACAGGGTCAACAATCAGCCCCAGCATTTT. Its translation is CASRIELDRVNNQPQHF.